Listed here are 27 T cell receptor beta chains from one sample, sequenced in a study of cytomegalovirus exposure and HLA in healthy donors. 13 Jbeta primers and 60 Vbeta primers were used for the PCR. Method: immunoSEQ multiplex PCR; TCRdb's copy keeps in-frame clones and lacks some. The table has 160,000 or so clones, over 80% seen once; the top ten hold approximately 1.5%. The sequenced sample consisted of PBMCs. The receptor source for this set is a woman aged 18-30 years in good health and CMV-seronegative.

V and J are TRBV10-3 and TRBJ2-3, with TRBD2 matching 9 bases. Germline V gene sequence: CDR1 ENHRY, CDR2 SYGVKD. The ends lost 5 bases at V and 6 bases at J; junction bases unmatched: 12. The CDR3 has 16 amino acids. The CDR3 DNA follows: TGTGCCATCAGTTTTTCGGGCGGGGGGGGCCGCGATACGCAGTATTTT. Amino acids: CAISFSGGGGRDTQYF.

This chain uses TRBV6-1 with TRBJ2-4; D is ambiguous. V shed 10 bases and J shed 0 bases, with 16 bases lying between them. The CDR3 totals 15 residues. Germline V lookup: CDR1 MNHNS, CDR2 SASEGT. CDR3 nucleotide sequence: TGTGCCACCTTAGGAGAAAGACTAGCCAAAAACATTCAGTACTTC. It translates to CATLGERLAKNIQYF.

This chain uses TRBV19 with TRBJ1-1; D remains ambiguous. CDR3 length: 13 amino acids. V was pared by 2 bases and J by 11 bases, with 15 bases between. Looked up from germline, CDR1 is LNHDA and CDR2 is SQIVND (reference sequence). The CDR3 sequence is CASSISEVDGAFF. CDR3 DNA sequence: TGTGCCAGTAGTATAAGTGAGGTCGATGGGGCTTTCTTT.

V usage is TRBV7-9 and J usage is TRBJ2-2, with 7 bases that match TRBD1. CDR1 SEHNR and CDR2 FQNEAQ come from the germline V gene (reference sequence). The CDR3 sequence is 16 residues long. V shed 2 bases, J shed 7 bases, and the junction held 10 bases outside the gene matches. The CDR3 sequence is CASSLSYRGRRGELFF. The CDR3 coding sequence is TGTGCCAGCAGCTTATCCTACAGGGGCCGGCGCGGGGAGCTGTTTTTT.

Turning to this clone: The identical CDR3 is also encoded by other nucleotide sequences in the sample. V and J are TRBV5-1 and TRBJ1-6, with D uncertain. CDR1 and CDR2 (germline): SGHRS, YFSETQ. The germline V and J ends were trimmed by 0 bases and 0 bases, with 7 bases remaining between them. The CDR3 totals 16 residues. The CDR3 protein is CASSLGSSSYNSPLHF. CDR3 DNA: TGCGCCAGCAGCTTGGGATCGAGCTCCTATAATTCACCCCTCCACTTT.

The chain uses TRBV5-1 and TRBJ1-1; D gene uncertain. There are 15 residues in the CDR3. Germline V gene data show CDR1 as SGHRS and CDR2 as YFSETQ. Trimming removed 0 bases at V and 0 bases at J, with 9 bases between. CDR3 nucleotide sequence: TGCGCCAGCAGCTTGGTGGGCGTTATGAACACTGAAGCTTTCTTT. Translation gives CASSLVGVMNTEAFF.

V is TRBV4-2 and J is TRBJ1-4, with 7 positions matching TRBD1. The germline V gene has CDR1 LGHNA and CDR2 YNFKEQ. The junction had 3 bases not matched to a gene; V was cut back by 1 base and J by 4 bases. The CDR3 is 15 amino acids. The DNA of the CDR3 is TGTGCCAGCAGCCAAGGGGACAGAAATAATGAAAAACTGTTTTTT. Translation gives CASSQGDRNNEKLFF.

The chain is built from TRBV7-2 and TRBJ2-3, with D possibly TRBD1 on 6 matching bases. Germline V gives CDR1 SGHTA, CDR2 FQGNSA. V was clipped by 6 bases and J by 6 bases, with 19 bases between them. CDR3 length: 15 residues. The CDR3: CASSFAQGIGDTQYF. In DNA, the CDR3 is TGTGCCAGCAGTTTCGCTCAGGGGATCGGGGATACGCAGTATTTT.

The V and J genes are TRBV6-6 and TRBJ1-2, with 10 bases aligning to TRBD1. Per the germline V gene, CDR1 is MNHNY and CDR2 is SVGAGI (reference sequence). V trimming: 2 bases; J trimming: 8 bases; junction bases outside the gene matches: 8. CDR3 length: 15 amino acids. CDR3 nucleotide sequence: TGTGCCAGCAGTTACCGCTCCGGGACAGGGGAAGGCTACACCTTC. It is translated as CASSYRSGTGEGYTF.

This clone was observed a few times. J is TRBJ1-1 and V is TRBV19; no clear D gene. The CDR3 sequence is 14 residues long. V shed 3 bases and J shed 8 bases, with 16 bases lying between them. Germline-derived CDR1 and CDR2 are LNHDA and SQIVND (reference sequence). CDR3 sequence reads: CASSMSTRDREAFF. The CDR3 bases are TGTGCCAGTAGTATGTCTACACGGGATCGCGAAGCTTTCTTT. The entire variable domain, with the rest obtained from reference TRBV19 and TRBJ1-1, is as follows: DGGITQSPKYLFRKEGQNVTLSCEQNLNHDAMYWYRQDPGQGLRLIYYSQIVNDFQKGDIAEGYSVSREKKESFPLTVTSAQKNPTAFYLCASSMSTRDREAFFGQGTRLTVV.

DNA of the CDR3: TGTGCCAGTACCCACAGGGAAAGATATGGCTACACCTTC. Its protein is CASTHRERYGYTF. The rearrangement joins TRBV19 to TRBJ1-2, with D perhaps matching TRBD1 (6 bases). V shed 7 bases and J shed 5 bases, with 14 bases lying between them. The CDR3 has 13 amino acids. Germline CDR1 and CDR2: LNHDA and SQIVND (reference sequence).

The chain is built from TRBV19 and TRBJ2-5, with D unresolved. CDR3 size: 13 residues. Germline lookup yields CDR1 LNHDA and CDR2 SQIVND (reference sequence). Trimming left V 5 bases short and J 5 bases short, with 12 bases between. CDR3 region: CASSARLGETQYF. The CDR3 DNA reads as TGTGCCAGTAGTGCCAGGCTGGGCGAGACCCAGTACTTC.

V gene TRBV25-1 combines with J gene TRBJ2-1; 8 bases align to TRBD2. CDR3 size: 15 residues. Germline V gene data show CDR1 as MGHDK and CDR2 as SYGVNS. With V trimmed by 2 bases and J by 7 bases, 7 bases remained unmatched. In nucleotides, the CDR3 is TGTGCCAGCAGTGAACTCGGGGGGGATCGGAATGAGCAGTTCTTC. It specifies CASSELGGDRNEQFF.

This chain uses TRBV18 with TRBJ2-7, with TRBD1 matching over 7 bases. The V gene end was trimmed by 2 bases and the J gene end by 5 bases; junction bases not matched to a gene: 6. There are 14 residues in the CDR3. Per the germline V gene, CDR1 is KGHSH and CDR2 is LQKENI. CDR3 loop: CASSPTLQGNEQYF. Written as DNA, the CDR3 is TGTGCCAGCTCACCAACATTACAGGGGAACGAGCAGTACTTC.

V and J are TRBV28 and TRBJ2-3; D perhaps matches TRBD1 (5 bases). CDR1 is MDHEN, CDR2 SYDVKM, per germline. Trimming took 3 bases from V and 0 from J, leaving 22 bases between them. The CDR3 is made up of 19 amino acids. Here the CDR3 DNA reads TGTGCCAGCAGTTTGGTCCGCTATTATGGGGCTTCAAGCACAGATACGCAGTATTTT. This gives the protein CASSLVRYYGASSTDTQYF.

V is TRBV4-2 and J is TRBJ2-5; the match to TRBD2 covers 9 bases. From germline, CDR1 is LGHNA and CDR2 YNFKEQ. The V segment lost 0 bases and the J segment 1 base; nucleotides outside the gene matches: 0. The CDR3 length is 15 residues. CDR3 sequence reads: CASSQERGGQETQYF. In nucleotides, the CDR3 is TGTGCCAGCAGCCAAGAGCGGGGGGGCCAAGAGACCCAGTACTTC.

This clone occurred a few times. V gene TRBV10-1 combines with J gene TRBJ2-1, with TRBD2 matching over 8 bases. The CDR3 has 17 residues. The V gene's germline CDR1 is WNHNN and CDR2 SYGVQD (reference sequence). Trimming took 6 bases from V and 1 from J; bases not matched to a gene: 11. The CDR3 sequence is CASSLSGASQSYNEQFF. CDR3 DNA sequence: TGCGCCAGCAGCCTTAGCGGGGCGTCACAATCCTACAATGAGCAGTTCTTC.

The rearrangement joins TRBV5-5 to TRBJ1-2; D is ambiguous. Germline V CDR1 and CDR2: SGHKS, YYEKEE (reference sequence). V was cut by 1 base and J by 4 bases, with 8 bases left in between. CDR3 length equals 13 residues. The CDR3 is CASSLSGLYGYTF. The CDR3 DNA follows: TGTGCCAGCAGCTTGTCAGGCCTCTATGGCTACACCTTC.

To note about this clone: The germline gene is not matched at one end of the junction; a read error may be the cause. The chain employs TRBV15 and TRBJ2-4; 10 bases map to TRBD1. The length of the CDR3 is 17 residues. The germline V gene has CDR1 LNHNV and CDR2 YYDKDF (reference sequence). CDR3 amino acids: CATSRDLKGTGVNSQYF. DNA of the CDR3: TGTGCCACCAGCAGAGATTTGAAAGGGACAGGGGTGAACAGTCAGTACTTC.

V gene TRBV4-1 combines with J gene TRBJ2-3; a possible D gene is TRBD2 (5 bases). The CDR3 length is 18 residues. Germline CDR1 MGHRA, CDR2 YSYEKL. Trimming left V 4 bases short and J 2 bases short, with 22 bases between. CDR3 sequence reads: CASSRSSGGRPTTDTQYF. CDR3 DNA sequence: TGCGCCAGCAGCCGATCCTCGGGTGGGAGACCCACCACAGATACGCAGTATTTT.

In nucleotides, the CDR3 is TGTGCCAGCAGTGCTTCCTCTGGGGCCAACGTCCTGACTTTC. This codes for CASSASSGANVLTF. The chain links TRBV2 to TRBJ2-6; D is uncertain. Germline assignment: CDR1 SNHLY and CDR2 FYNNEI. The CDR3 spans 14 residues. V lost 4 bases, J lost 0 bases, and 4 bases lay in between.

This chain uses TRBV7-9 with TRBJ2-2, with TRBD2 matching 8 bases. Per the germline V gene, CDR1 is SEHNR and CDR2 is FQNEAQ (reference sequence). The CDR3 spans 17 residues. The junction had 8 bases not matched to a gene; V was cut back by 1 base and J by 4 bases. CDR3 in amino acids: CASSLVVAGGGTGELFF. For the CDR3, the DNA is TGTGCCAGCAGCTTAGTCGTGGCGGGGGGCGGCACCGGGGAGCTGTTTTTT.

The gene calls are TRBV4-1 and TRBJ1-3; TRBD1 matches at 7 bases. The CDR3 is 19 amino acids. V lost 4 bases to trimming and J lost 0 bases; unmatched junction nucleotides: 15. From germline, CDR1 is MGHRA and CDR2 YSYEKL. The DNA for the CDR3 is TGCGCCAGCAGCCTCTTGAAGGGGGCCAGCCCGAGCTCTGGAAACACCATATATTTT. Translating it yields CASSLLKGASPSSGNTIYF.

CDR3 amino acids: CASSQDREEIGQETQYF. CDR3 sequence (DNA): TGCGCCAGCAGCCAAGACAGGGAAGAAATAGGCCAAGAGACCCAGTACTTC. The genes are TRBV5-1 and TRBJ2-5, with 7 bases identical to TRBD1. Trimming took 4 bases from V and 1 from J; bases not matched to a gene: 13. Germline V gene sequence: CDR1 SGHRS, CDR2 YFSETQ. The CDR3 covers 17 residues.

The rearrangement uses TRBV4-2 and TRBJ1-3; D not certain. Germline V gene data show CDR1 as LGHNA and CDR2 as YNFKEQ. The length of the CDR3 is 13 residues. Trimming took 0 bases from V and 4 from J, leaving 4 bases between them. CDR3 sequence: CASSQDQGNTIYF. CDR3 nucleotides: TGTGCCAGCAGCCAAGATCAAGGAAACACCATATATTTT.

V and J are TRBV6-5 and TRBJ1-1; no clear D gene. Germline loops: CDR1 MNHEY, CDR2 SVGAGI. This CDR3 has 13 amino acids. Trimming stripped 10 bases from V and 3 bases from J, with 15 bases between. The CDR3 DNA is TGTGCCACCATTGTTCCGGGAGACACTGAAGCTTTCTTT. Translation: CATIVPGDTEAFF.

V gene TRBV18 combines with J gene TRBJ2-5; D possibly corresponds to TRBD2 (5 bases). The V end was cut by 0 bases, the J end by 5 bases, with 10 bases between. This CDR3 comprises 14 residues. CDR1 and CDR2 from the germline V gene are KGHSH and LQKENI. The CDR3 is CASSPPDRRETQYF. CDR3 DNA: TGTGCCAGCTCACCACCGGACCGGAGGGAGACCCAGTACTTC.